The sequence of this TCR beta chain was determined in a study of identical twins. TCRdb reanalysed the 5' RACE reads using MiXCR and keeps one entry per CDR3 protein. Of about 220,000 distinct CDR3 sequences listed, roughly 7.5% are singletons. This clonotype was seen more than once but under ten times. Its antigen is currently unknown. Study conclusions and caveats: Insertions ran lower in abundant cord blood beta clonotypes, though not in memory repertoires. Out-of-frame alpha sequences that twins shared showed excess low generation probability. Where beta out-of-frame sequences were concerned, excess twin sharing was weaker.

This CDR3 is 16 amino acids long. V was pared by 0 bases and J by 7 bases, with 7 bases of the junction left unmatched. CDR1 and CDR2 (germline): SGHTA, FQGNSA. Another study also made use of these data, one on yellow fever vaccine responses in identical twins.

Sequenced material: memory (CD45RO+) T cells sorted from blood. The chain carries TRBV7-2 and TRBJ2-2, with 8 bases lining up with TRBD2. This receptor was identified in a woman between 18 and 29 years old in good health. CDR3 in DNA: TGTGCCAGCAGCTTAGCGCGAGCGGGAGCTGGCGGGGAGCTGTTTTTT. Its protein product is CASSLARAGAGGELFF.